What follows are 29 T cell receptor beta chains derived from one specimen sequenced in a study of human T cells and chemical hapten exposure. TCRdb re-called the RACE reads through MiXCR, storing one row per CDR3 protein. Of roughly 160,000 distinct CDR3 sequences in the sample, roughly 15% were seen once. Time point specified: patch test 1, 2 weeks after DPC sensitization. As for treatment: therapeutic diphenylcyclopropenone sensitization with weekly scalp DPC. Sequences were derived from whole blood, sampled in connection with sensitization to the hapten diphenylcyclopropenone (DPC). The receptors stem from a woman under 40 with alopecia areata. Some clones in this sample may be carry-over from other donors' samples.

A few counts support this clonotype. This chain uses TRBV28 with TRBJ1-2; 7 bases line up with TRBD1. J gave up 8 bases and V 6 bases, and 6 bases lay outside the gene matches. There are 12 residues in the CDR3. Germline V gene sequence: CDR1 MDHEN, CDR2 SYDVKM. CDR3 DNA: TGTGCCAGCAGGGGGACAGTGTTGGGCTACACCTTC. Encoded protein: CASRGTVLGYTF.

The chain couples TRBV20-1 to TRBJ1-5; no firm D call. The CDR3 is made up of 14 amino acids. Trimming removed 1 base from V and 0 bases from J, with 7 bases in between. Germline V gene sequence: CDR1 DFQATT, CDR2 SNEGSKA (reference sequence). The CDR3 sequence is CSARAAYSNQPQHF. In DNA form, the CDR3 reads TGCAGTGCTAGAGCAGCATATAGCAATCAGCCCCAGCATTTT.

The table lists this clonotype with a few counts. V and J are TRBV27 and TRBJ1-5, with 8 bases identical to TRBD1. The V segment lost 3 bases and the J segment 10 bases; nucleotides outside the gene matches: 5. The CDR3 runs to 13 residues. Germline lookup yields CDR1 MNHEY and CDR2 SMNVEV (reference sequence). The CDR3 protein is CASSLDRAYPQHF. In nucleotides, the CDR3 is TGTGCCAGCAGTTTGGACAGGGCGTATCCCCAGCATTTT.

This clonotype was seen at least ten times. The rearrangement joins TRBV5-1 to TRBJ2-5; 11 nucleotides match TRBD2. The CDR3 is 14 residues long. The V gene's germline CDR1 is SGHRS and CDR2 YFSETQ. The V segment lost 4 bases and the J segment 5 bases; nucleotides outside the gene matches: 4. DNA for the CDR3: TGCGCCAGCAGCGATACTAGCGGGAGCGAGACCCAGTACTTC. Translation: CASSDTSGSETQYF.

This clonotype has only a few counts. This chain uses TRBV28 with TRBJ2-5; 8 nucleotides agree with TRBD1. The CDR3 spans 16 residues. J gave up 5 bases and V 4 bases, and 12 bases lay outside the gene matches. CDR1 is MDHEN, CDR2 SYDVKM, per germline. The CDR3 DNA sequence: TGTGCCAGCAGTTCAATTGGACAGGGTAGTTCGGAGACCCAGTACTTC. Its translation is CASSSIGQGSSETQYF.

The V and J genes are TRBV20-1 and TRBJ2-3; 7 nucleotides align to TRBD2. CDR1 is DFQATT and CDR2 is SNEGSKA in the germline V gene (reference sequence). The CDR3 covers 14 residues. The V segment lost 4 bases and the J segment 1 base; nucleotides outside the gene matches: 5. CDR3 loop: CSATGGIRTDTQYF. The CDR3 DNA reads TGCAGTGCTACCGGGGGGATCCGCACAGATACGCAGTATTTT.

The chain employs TRBV11-2 and TRBJ1-5; D not certain. The CDR3 consists of 14 residues. The V and J ends lost 4 bases and 3 bases respectively, with 10 bases between them. Germline CDR1 reads SGHAT; CDR2 reads FQNNGV. The CDR3 DNA sequence: TGTGCCAGCAGCTACGGGCCAGTCAATCAGCCCCAGCATTTT. Translation gives CASSYGPVNQPQHF.

This clonotype was observed at least ten times. The chain is built from TRBV3-1 and TRBJ1-1; no clear D gene. V lost 4 bases, J lost 3 bases, and 6 bases lay in between. The CDR3 totals 12 residues. Germline assignment: CDR1 LGHDT and CDR2 YNNKEL (reference sequence). CDR3 residues: CASSLRYTEAFF. CDR3 in DNA: TGTGCCAGCAGCCTTAGATACACTGAAGCTTTCTTT.

The V and J genes are TRBV6-1 and TRBJ2-6; TRBD2 is a possible D gene (5 bases). The ends were cut back, 6 bases at V and 0 bases at J, with 15 bases in the middle. Per the germline V gene, CDR1 is MNHNS and CDR2 is SASEGT. The CDR3 has 17 residues. In nucleotides, the CDR3 is TGTGCCAGCAGGGAGGAAGCCCCTCGCTCTGGGGCCAACGTCCTGACTTTC. This translates into CASREEAPRSGANVLTF.

This clonotype was picked up many times. The rearrangement links TRBV10-2 to TRBJ1-5; 8 bases line up with TRBD1. Germline values: CDR1 WSHSY, CDR2 SAAADI. This CDR3 has 15 residues. Trimming took 6 bases from V and 2 from J; bases not matched to a gene: 6. CDR3 DNA sequence: TGCGCCAGCAGCCGGACAGGGCAAGGCAATCAGCCCCAGCATTTT. This codes for CASSRTGQGNQPQHF.

In this sample, this clonotype turned up many times. The V call is TRBV6-6, the J call TRBJ1-1; a possible D gene is TRBD1 (5 bases). Germline lookup yields CDR1 MNHNY and CDR2 SVGAGI (reference sequence). The germline V and J ends were trimmed by 4 bases and 5 bases, with 11 bases remaining between them. The CDR3 length is 13 residues. The CDR3 is CASSWERGTEAFF. For the CDR3, the DNA is TGTGCCAGCAGTTGGGAGCGGGGGACTGAAGCTTTCTTT.

For this clonotype: A much larger clone sits a single nucleotide away, making a read error possible. This sequence joins TRBV12-3 or TRBV12-4 and TRBJ1-3; D not certain. This CDR3 has 14 amino acids. Trimming took off 7 bases at V and 2 bases at J, with 12 bases between the two ends. CDR3 DNA sequence: TGTGCCAGCACCGTCACTGACACTGGAAACACCATATATTTT. Protein product: CASTVTDTGNTIYF.

This clonotype was seen repeatedly, ten times or more. The chain links TRBV13 to TRBJ1-2; D may be TRBD1 (6 bases). V lost 5 bases, J lost 5 bases, and 15 bases lay in between. Germline lookup yields CDR1 PRHDT and CDR2 FYEKMQ (reference sequence). The length of the CDR3 is 14 residues. In DNA, the CDR3 is TGTGCCAGCAGCGGCAGAGGGGGGCCGTATGGCTACACCTTC. This codes for CASSGRGGPYGYTF.

With regard to this clonotype: A much larger clonotype is one base distant, so this may be a read error. The chain couples TRBV7-9 to TRBJ1-1; weak D call: TRBD1 (5 bases). The CDR3 covers 14 residues. CDR1 is SEHNR, CDR2 FQNEAQ, per germline (reference sequence). CDR3 in amino acids: CASGLAGLYTEAFF. The CDR3, as DNA: TGTGCCAGCGGCTTAGCGGGGCTGTACACTGAAGCTTTCTTT.

This clonotype was observed at least ten times. The genes are TRBV5-6 and TRBJ1-4, with 7 nucleotides matching TRBD1. Germline CDR1 SGHDT, CDR2 YYEEEE. The V gene end was trimmed by 3 bases and the J gene end by 4 bases; junction bases not matched to a gene: 9. CDR3 length: 16 amino acids. CDR3 sequence (DNA): TGTGCCAGCAGCTCGGCGACGGGACAGTATAATGAAAAACTGTTTTTT. Its translation is CASSSATGQYNEKLFF.

This chain uses TRBV2 with TRBJ2-7; 10 nucleotides align to TRBD1. With V trimmed by 7 bases and J by 3 bases, 9 bases remained unmatched. This CDR3 spans 15 amino acids. Germline CDR1 is SNHLY and CDR2 is FYNNEI. The CDR3, as DNA: TGTGCCAGCAAGCTCCTAGGGACAGGGGACTACGAGCAGTACTTC. Its protein is CASKLLGTGDYEQYF.

V usage is TRBV28 and J usage is TRBJ1-6; D is unresolved. This CDR3 spans 12 amino acids. Looked up from germline, CDR1 is MDHEN and CDR2 is SYDVKM. V was cut by 2 bases and J by 10 bases, with 6 bases left in between. The CDR3 loop is CASSLMTSPLHF. CDR3 bases: TGTGCCAGCAGTTTAATGACCTCACCCCTCCACTTT.

A remark on this clonotype: A single base separates this from a much larger clone, so it may be a read error. The chain links TRBV20-1 to TRBJ2-3, with 12 bases aligning to TRBD2. After removal of 3 bases from V and 4 bases from J, the junction contained 17 bases not matched to a gene. This CDR3 has 19 residues. CDR1 DFQATT and CDR2 SNEGSKA come from the germline V gene (reference sequence). CDR3 region: CSARIRTSGDPSSADTQYF. The CDR3 coding sequence is TGCAGTGCTAGGATTAGGACTAGCGGGGACCCGAGTAGTGCAGATACGCAGTATTTT.

This clonotype was seen a few times. This rearrangement joins TRBV29-1 to TRBJ1-1; D remains unclear. This CDR3 is built from 12 residues. V dropped 6 bases and J dropped 2 bases, with 10 bases sitting between them. Per germline, CDR1 SQVTM and CDR2 ANQGSEA. Here the CDR3 DNA reads TGCAGCGTAGTCACAGTAAACACTGAAGCTTTCTTT. This translates into CSVVTVNTEAFF.

CDR3 coding DNA: TGCGCCAGCAGCCAGACAACTAGCGGCTACGAGCAGTACTTC. Protein product: CASSQTTSGYEQYF. V and J are TRBV4-1 and TRBJ2-7; 8 bases fit TRBD2. J was trimmed by 3 bases and V by 3 bases; bases with no gene match: 4. Germline values: CDR1 MGHRA, CDR2 YSYEKL. The CDR3 is 14 amino acids.

This clonotype appeared many times. V usage is TRBV29-1 and J usage is TRBJ2-7; D is possibly TRBD2 (6 bases). Germline-derived CDR1 and CDR2 are SQVTM and ANQGSEA. This CDR3 contains 12 residues. V was clipped by 5 bases and J by 0 bases, with 8 bases between them. CDR3 amino acids: CSVRGASYEQYF. The CDR3 nucleotides are TGCAGCGTTCGCGGGGCCTCCTACGAGCAGTACTTC.

Only a few counts were recorded for this clonotype. The rearrangement uses TRBV9 and TRBJ2-7; no clear D. Trimming cost V 3 bases and J 6 bases, with 16 bases left between them. CDR3 length equals 14 residues. Germline V gene lookup returns CDR1 SGDLS and CDR2 YYNGEE. In DNA, the CDR3 is TGTGCCAGCAGCGCCCTCGCGACGGGTTTCGAGCAGTACTTC. Amino acid sequence: CASSALATGFEQYF.

This chain joins TRBV2 and TRBJ2-7, with D perhaps matching TRBD1 (5 bases). Germline loops: CDR1 SNHLY, CDR2 FYNNEI. V lost 3 bases and J 0 bases, leaving 12 bases between the germline ends. The CDR3 is made up of 15 amino acids. CDR3 in DNA: TGTGCCAGCAGTGAGGGCTACCAGGGCTCCTACGAGCAGTACTTC. Protein product: CASSEGYQGSYEQYF.

This clonotype was detected only a few times. V and J are TRBV7-9 and TRBJ1-1; the D is unclear. The V end was cut by 3 bases, the J end by 3 bases, with 11 bases between. Germline CDR1 is SEHNR and CDR2 is FQNEAQ (reference sequence). The CDR3 contains 14 residues. The chain's CDR3 is CASSFGPLDTEAFF. The CDR3, as DNA: TGTGCCAGCAGCTTCGGCCCTCTCGACACTGAAGCTTTCTTT.

The sample holds a few counts of this clonotype. The CDR3 DNA reads TGCAGCGTAACAGTAGACCGCAGCCTCAATGAGCAGTTCTTC. The encoded protein is CSVTVDRSLNEQFF. This rearrangement joins TRBV29-1 to TRBJ2-1; D not resolved. Trimming stripped 6 bases from V and 6 bases from J, with 18 bases between. The CDR3 has 14 amino acids. Germline lookup yields CDR1 SQVTM and CDR2 ANQGSEA.

This clonotype has a count of ten or more. This chain links TRBV4-3 with TRBJ2-1, with D possibly matching TRBD2 (7 bases). V was pared by 3 bases and J by 8 bases, with 14 bases between. The CDR3 consists of 14 residues. Germline V gene data show CDR1 as LGHNA and CDR2 as YSLEER. The CDR3 region is CASSQIGGADEQFF. The CDR3 nucleotides are TGCGCCAGCAGCCAGATAGGGGGGGCGGATGAGCAGTTCTTC.

This clonotype was observed at least ten times. The gene calls are TRBV28 and TRBJ2-5; TRBD2 matches at 11 bases. The germline V gene has CDR1 MDHEN and CDR2 SYDVKM. The V segment lost 7 bases and the J segment 3 bases; nucleotides outside the gene matches: 4. The CDR3 sequence is 14 residues long. The chain's CDR3 is CASNLGLAEETQYF. In DNA, the CDR3 is TGTGCCAGCAATTTGGGACTAGCGGAAGAGACCCAGTACTTC.

The chain combines TRBV28 with TRBJ1-3; tentative D call: TRBD1 (6 bases). CDR3 length: 16 residues. Trimming took off 5 bases at V and 0 bases at J, with 14 bases between the two ends. CDR1 and CDR2 from the germline V gene are MDHEN and SYDVKM. The CDR3 reads CASSQIDRSSGNTIYF. DNA for the CDR3: TGTGCCAGCAGTCAAATAGACAGGAGCTCTGGAAACACCATATATTTT. Based on the CDR3 plus reference TRBV28 and TRBJ1-3, the full variable domain is DVKVTQSSRYLVKRTGEKVFLECVQDMDHENMFWYRQDPGLGLRLIYFSYDVKMKEKGDIPEGYSVSREKKERFSLILESASTNQTSMYLCASSQIDRSSGNTIYFGEGSWLTVV.

The chain recombines TRBV28 with TRBJ2-7; 9 bases align to TRBD2. CDR3 size: 13 residues. Per germline, CDR1 MDHEN and CDR2 SYDVKM. V lost 6 bases to trimming and J lost 0 bases; unmatched junction nucleotides: 0. The CDR3 nucleotides read TGTGCCAGCAGGACTAGCGGCTCCTACGAGCAGTACTTC. It is translated as CASRTSGSYEQYF.